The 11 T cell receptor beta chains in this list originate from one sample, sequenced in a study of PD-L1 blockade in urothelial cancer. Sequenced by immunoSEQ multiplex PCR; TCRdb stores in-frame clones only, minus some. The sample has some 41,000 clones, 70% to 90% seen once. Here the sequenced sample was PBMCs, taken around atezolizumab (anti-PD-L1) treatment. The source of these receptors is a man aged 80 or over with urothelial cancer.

CDR3 DNA: TGTGCCAGCAGCTTAGACTCCCGCAATGAGCAGTTCTTC. Encoded protein: CASSLDSRNEQFF. The V and J genes are TRBV7-7 and TRBJ2-1, with unresolved D. Germline V CDR1 and CDR2: SSHAT, FNYEAQ (reference sequence). The CDR3 is made up of 13 amino acids. Trimming cost V 1 base and J 6 bases, with 7 bases left between them.

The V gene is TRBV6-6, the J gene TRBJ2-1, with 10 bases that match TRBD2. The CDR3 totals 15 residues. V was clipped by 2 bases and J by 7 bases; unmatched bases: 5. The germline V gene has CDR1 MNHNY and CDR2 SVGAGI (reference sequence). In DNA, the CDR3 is TGTGCCAGCAGTTACAAAGCGGGAGGGCCAAATGAGCAGTTCTTC. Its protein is CASSYKAGGPNEQFF.

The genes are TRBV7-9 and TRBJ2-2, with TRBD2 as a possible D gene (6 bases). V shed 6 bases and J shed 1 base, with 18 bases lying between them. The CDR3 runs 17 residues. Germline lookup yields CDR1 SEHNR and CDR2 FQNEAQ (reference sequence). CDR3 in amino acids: CASSPGLRRQNTGELFF. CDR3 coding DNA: TGTGCCAGCAGTCCGGGACTCCGGAGACAGAACACCGGGGAGCTGTTTTTT.

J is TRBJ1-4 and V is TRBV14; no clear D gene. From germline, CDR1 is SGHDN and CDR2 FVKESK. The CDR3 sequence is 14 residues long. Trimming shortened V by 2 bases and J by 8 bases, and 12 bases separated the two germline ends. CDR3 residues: CASSQSPNREKLFF. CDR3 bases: TGTGCCAGCAGCCAATCCCCGAACAGAGAAAAACTGTTTTTT.

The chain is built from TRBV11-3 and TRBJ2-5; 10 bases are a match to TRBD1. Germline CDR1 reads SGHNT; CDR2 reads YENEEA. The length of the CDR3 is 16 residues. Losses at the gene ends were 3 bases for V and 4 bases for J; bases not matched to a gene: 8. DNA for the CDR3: TGTGCCAGCAGCTTCGGCTTAGGGGACAGGGGAGAGACCCAGTACTTC. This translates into CASSFGLGDRGETQYF.

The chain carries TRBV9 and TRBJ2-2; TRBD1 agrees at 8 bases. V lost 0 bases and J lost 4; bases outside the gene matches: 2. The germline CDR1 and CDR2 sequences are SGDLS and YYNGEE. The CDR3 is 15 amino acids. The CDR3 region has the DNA TGTGCCAGCAGCGTAGGACAGGGGAGCACCGGGGAGCTGTTTTTT. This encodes CASSVGQGSTGELFF.

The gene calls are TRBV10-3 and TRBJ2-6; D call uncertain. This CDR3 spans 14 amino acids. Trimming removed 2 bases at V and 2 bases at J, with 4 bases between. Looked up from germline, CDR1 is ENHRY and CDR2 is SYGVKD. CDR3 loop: CAISEDTGANVLTF. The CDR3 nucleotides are TGTGCCATCAGTGAGGACACTGGGGCCAACGTCCTGACTTTC.

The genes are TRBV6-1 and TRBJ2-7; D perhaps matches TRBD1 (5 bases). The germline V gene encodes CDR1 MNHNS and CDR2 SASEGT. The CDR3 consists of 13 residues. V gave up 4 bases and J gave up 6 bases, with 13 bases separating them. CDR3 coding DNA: TGTGCCAGCAGTGCTATCACAAGGGGCGAGCAGTACTTC. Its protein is CASSAITRGEQYF.

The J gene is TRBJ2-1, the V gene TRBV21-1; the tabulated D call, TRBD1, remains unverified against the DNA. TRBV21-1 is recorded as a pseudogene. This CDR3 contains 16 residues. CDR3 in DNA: TGTGCCAGCAGCACCCCACAGGCGATTCCCTACAATGAGCAGTTCTTC. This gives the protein CASSTPQAIPYNEQFF.

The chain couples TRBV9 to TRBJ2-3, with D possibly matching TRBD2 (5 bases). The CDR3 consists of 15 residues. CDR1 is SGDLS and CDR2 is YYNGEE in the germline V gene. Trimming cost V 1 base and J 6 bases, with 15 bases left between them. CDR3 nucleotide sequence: TGTGCCAGCAGCGTAAGCCCTCGGATAGCGGATACGCAGTATTTT. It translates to CASSVSPRIADTQYF. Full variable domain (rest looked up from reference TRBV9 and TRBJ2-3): DSGVTQTPKHLITATGQRVTLRCSPRSGDLSVYWYQQSLDQGLQFLIQYYNGEERAKGNILERFSAQQFPDLHSELNLSSLELGDSALYFCASSVSPRIADTQYFGPGTRLTVL.

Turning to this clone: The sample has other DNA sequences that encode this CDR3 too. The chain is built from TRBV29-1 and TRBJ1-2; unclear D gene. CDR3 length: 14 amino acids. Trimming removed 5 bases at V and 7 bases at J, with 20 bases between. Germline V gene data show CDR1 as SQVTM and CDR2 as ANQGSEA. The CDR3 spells CSVFGGGAYFGYTF. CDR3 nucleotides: TGCAGCGTTTTTGGCGGAGGCGCCTATTTTGGCTACACCTTC.